This TCR beta chain was sequenced during a study of regulatory T cells in long-lasting Graves disease. This clonotype was counted only a few times. Time point of the sample: newly diagnosed GD, antithyroid drugs for less than 3 months. Researchers made the TCR library from RNA that was extracted from PBMCs. For TCR beta, libraries came from iRepertoire HTBI primers and Arm-PCR of CDR3 regions. In TCRdb, the multiplex PCR reads were re-called with MiXCR into one record per CDR3 protein. The profile shows 350,000 to 400,000 distinct CDR3 sequences, roughly 16% of them singletons. The CDR3 covers 15 residues. The germline V gene has CDR1 LNHDA and CDR2 SQIVND (reference sequence). With V trimmed by 7 bases and J by 6 bases, 13 bases remained unmatched. A further study also used this sample, focusing on T cells in Graves' hyperthyroidism and ophthalmopathy. That work contributes: Patients aged 18 to 65 had newly diagnosed hyperthyroidism of under 2 months' duration. The HTBI primer set drove a first-round RT-PCR of the TCR CDR3.

The starting material was peripheral blood mononuclear cells (PBMCs), obtained at new diagnosis, from a patient treated with antithyroid drugs. The clonotype originates from a woman younger than 30 with Graves disease. The gene calls are TRBV19 and TRBJ2-7; TRBD1 agrees at 9 bases. The CDR3 spells CASKETGGNLVEQYF. The CDR3 DNA sequence: TGTGCCAGTAAGGAAACAGGGGGCAACCTCGTCGAGCAGTACTTC. Together with reference TRBV19 and TRBJ2-7, the CDR3 gives the full variable domain: DGGITQSPKYLFRKEGQNVTLSCEQNLNHDAMYWYRQDPGQGLRLIYYSQIVNDFQKGDIAEGYSVSREKKESFPLTVTSAQKNPTAFYLCASKETGGNLVEQYFGPGTRLTVT.